The subject of this entry is one TCR beta chain. The CDR3 sequence is 15 residues long. Germline CDR1 MDHEN, CDR2 SYDVKM. Trimming stripped 5 bases from V and 6 bases from J, with 20 bases between. This specimen comes from a study of cytomegalovirus exposure and HLA in healthy donors. The PCR had 60 Vbeta and 13 Jbeta primers. Only in-frame clones appear in the TCRdb table, and some are missing; sequencing was by immunoSEQ multiplex PCR. The table has around 210,000 clones, under 85% seen once; the top ten hold less than 2%. What was sequenced was PBMCs. V gene TRBV28 combines with J gene TRBJ2-7; D is possibly TRBD2 (6 bases). This TCR derives from a man in his fifties in good health and CMV-seronegative. CDR3 region: CASSVLSAGKGEQYF. Written as DNA, the CDR3 is TGTGCCAGCAGTGTACTCTCCGCGGGAAAGGGCGAGCAGTACTTC.